The 16 T cell receptor beta chains given below trace back to one sample, sequenced in a study of shared clonotypes between healthy human individuals (dated by TCRdb to 2018 to 2021). The protocol used for the library was the immunoSEQ multiplex PCR assay. This is the immuneACCESS table as TCRdb keeps it, with only in-frame sequences that have V and J called. A part of the clones is gone; compared with another copy, unresolved V genes explain less than half, and the rest is unexplained. This sample comprises about 2.3 million clones, more than 80% of them detected only once. The ten largest make up about 0.41% of the sample. The sequenced sample consisted of naive CD4+ T cells from PBMCs. Per the publication, the cell subset or site label means: CD45RA+ positively selected. These receptors were collected from a man younger than 35 in good health. Some clones in this sample may be carry-over from other donors' samples.

The chain carries TRBV30 and TRBJ2-7; 7 nucleotides line up with TRBD2. V trimming: 0 bases; J trimming: 0 bases; junction bases outside the gene matches: 2. The germline CDR1 and CDR2 sequences are GTSNPN and SVGIG (reference sequence). CDR3 size: 14 residues. The CDR3 loop reads CAWSVSGTSYEQYF. CDR3 in DNA: TGTGCCTGGAGTGTGAGCGGGACCTCCTACGAGCAGTACTTC.

The chain uses TRBV9 and TRBJ2-1; D is perhaps TRBD1 (6 bases). The CDR3 is made up of 15 amino acids. CDR1 and CDR2 (germline): SGDLS, YYNGEE. V was pared by 2 bases and J by 2 bases, with 11 bases between. CDR3: CASSVQGGPYNEQFF. The DNA for the CDR3 is TGTGCCAGCAGCGTGCAAGGGGGTCCCTACAATGAGCAGTTCTTC.

This chain links TRBV10-3 with TRBJ1-3; 7 positions agree with TRBD1. J gave up 4 bases and V 4 bases, and 7 bases lay outside the gene matches. There are 15 residues in the CDR3. Germline V gives CDR1 ENHRY, CDR2 SYGVKD. The CDR3 here is CAISGQGLRGNTIYF. The CDR3 DNA sequence: TGTGCCATCAGTGGACAGGGTCTTCGGGGAAACACCATATATTTT.

This clone was detected only once. The gene calls are TRBV7-9 and TRBJ2-1; 7 nucleotides align to TRBD1. Unmatched junction bases numbered 7, after V lost 5 bases and J lost 0 bases. From germline, CDR1 is SEHNR and CDR2 FQNEAQ (reference sequence). This CDR3 is 16 amino acids long. In nucleotides, the CDR3 is TGTGCCAGCAGCCTGCTCGGGACAGCCTCCTACAATGAGCAGTTCTTC. Its protein is CASSLLGTASYNEQFF.

This chain joins TRBV7-9 and TRBJ2-1, with D possibly being TRBD2 (7 bases). This CDR3 is 15 amino acids long. In germline, CDR1 is SEHNR, CDR2 FQNEAQ (reference sequence). V was pared by 5 bases and J by 4 bases, with 15 bases between. CDR3 region: CASSPPGGRYNEQFF. In DNA, the CDR3 is TGTGCCAGCAGCCCACCCGGGGGGCGGTACAATGAGCAGTTCTTC.

Concerning this clone: Within the sample, other DNA sequences also encode this same CDR3. The CDR3 DNA reads as TGCGCCAGCAGCTTGAGGGATACGCAGTATTTT. Translated: CASSLRDTQYF. This chain joins TRBV5-1 and TRBJ2-3; no clear D. Trimming removed 1 base from V and 6 bases from J, with 3 bases in between. CDR3 size: 11 residues. Looked up from germline, CDR1 is SGHRS and CDR2 is YFSETQ.

The V and J genes are TRBV5-1 and TRBJ1-2, with 7 bases that match TRBD1. CDR3 length equals 14 residues. J gave up 1 base and V 5 bases, and 5 bases lay outside the gene matches. CDR1 and CDR2 (germline): SGHRS, YFSETQ. The CDR3 here is CASSSGGYNYGYTF. CDR3 DNA: TGCGCCAGCAGTTCAGGGGGATATAACTATGGCTACACCTTC. The full variable domain, rest sourced from reference TRBV5-1 and TRBJ1-2, is KAGVTQTPRYLIKTRGQQVTLSCSPISGHRSVSWYQQTPGQGLQFLFEYFSETQRNKGNFPGRFSGRQFSNSRSEMNVSTLELGDSALYLCASSSGGYNYGYTFGSGTRLTVV.

This CDR3 is CASSLTGGQAEQYF. The CDR3 DNA sequence: TGTGCCAGCAGTTTGACAGGGGGTCAAGCCGAGCAGTACTTC. This chain links TRBV9 with TRBJ2-7; TRBD1 aligns across 9 bases. The trim removed 5 bases at V and 6 bases at J, leaving 9 bases unmatched. The CDR3 sequence is 14 residues long. The V gene's germline CDR1 is SGDLS and CDR2 YYNGEE.

This CDR3 reads CASSLADEQYF. The CDR3 region has the DNA TGTGCCAGCAGCTTGGCGGACGAGCAGTACTTC. The chain has TRBV28 and TRBJ2-7; D is unresolved. Germline CDR1 and CDR2: MDHEN and SYDVKM. V dropped 6 bases and J dropped 5 bases, with 8 bases sitting between them. This CDR3 is 11 amino acids long.

V and J are TRBV19 and TRBJ2-7; no clear D. CDR3 length equals 11 residues. From germline, CDR1 is LNHDA and CDR2 SQIVND (reference sequence). Trimming removed 5 bases from V and 3 bases from J, with 5 bases in between. The DNA for the CDR3 is TGTGCCAGTAGTTACAACTACGAGCAGTACTTC. The encoded protein is CASSYNYEQYF.

A word on this clone: Other DNA sequences in the same sample also yield this CDR3. V and J are TRBV28 and TRBJ2-3; 7 bases match TRBD2. Germline V gene data show CDR1 as MDHEN and CDR2 as SYDVKM. The CDR3 loop spans 14 amino acids. Losses at the gene ends were 2 bases for V and 3 bases for J; bases not matched to a gene: 2. The CDR3: CASSLAGATDTQYF. The CDR3, as DNA: TGTGCCAGCAGTTTAGCGGGAGCTACAGATACGCAGTATTTT.

The genes are TRBV7-3 and TRBJ2-1; 9 bases fit TRBD2. The V gene's germline CDR1 is SGHTA and CDR2 FQGTGA. V shed 2 bases, J shed 5 bases, and the junction held 7 bases outside the gene matches. CDR3 size: 16 residues. The CDR3 DNA sequence: TGTGCCAGCAGCTTACGTGCTAGCGGGGCTAACAATGAGCAGTTCTTC. It is translated as CASSLRASGANNEQFF. The entire variable domain, with the rest obtained from reference TRBV7-3 and TRBJ2-1, is as follows: GAGVSQTPSNKVTEKGKYVELRCDPISGHTALYWYRQSLGQGPEFLIYFQGTGAADDSGLPNDRFFAVRPEGSVSTLKIQRTERGDSAVYLCASSLRASGANNEQFFGPGTRLTVL.

This clone was counted once. The chain carries TRBV7-9 and TRBJ2-1; a weak D match, TRBD1 (6 bases). The V end was cut by 4 bases, the J end by 4 bases, with 14 bases between. The CDR3 contains 15 residues. CDR1 and CDR2 from the germline V gene are SEHNR and FQNEAQ (reference sequence). The CDR3 nucleotides are TGTGCCAGCAGCTACGCAGGGGCTAGTTACAATGAGCAGTTCTTC. This translates into CASSYAGASYNEQFF. Drawing the rest from reference TRBV7-9 and TRBJ2-1, the complete variable domain is DTGVSQNPRHKITKRGQNVTFRCDPISEHNRLYWYRQTLGQGPEFLTYFQNEAQLEKSRLLSDRFSAERPKGSFSTLEIQRTEQGDSAMYLCASSYAGASYNEQFFGPGTRLTVL.

The rearrangement uses TRBV9 and TRBJ2-1; D not certain. The germline V gene has CDR1 SGDLS and CDR2 YYNGEE. The length of the CDR3 is 13 residues. V was pared by 3 bases and J by 4 bases, with 8 bases between. CDR3 residues: CASSGLIYNEQFF. CDR3 in DNA: TGTGCCAGCAGCGGTCTAATATACAATGAGCAGTTCTTC. The full variable domain, with the rest looked up from reference TRBV9 and TRBJ2-1, is DSGVTQTPKHLITATGQRVTLRCSPRSGDLSVYWYQQSLDQGLQFLIQYYNGEERAKGNILERFSAQQFPDLHSELNLSSLELGDSALYFCASSGLIYNEQFFGPGTRLTVL.

CDR3 loop: CASSLGTAGGPQYF. CDR3 DNA: TGTGCCAGCAGCTTAGGTACAGCGGGCGGGCCCCAGTACTTC. This chain connects TRBV7-2 to TRBJ2-5; TRBD2 might be the D (6 bases). V gave up 1 base and J gave up 9 bases, with 15 bases separating them. Germline assignment: CDR1 SGHTA and CDR2 FQGNSA. The CDR3 is 14 amino acids.

This chain joins TRBV30 and TRBJ2-5; tentative D call: TRBD1 (5 bases). CDR3 length: 14 amino acids. Trimming took 2 bases from V and 5 from J, leaving 15 bases between them. CDR1 is GTSNPN and CDR2 is SVGIG in the germline V gene (reference sequence). The CDR3 reads CAWSPPGLLETQYF. DNA of the CDR3: TGTGCCTGGAGTCCTCCAGGGCTTTTGGAGACCCAGTACTTC.